The present T cell receptor beta chain was sequenced within a study of regulatory T cells in long-lasting Graves disease. Study results and caveats: Thyroid tissue was not sampled; only peripheral blood was.

CDR3-region Arm-PCR and iRepertoire HTBI primers produced the TCR beta libraries. TCRdb passed the multiplex PCR reads through MiXCR, listing each CDR3 protein once. Among about 470,000 distinct CDR3 sequences listed, less than 25% were seen once. V lost 5 bases and J 3 bases, leaving 11 bases between the germline ends. This CDR3 comprises 13 residues. The table lists this clonotype with many counts. Its antigen is unidentified. Time point meaning: persistent/refractory GD, antithyroid drugs over 5 years with positive TRAb. The authors made the TCR library using RNA they extracted from PBMCs. This sample comprised peripheral blood mononuclear cells (PBMCs), obtained when the disease was refractory, from a patient treated with antithyroid drugs. The sequence came from a female donor with Graves disease. The gene calls are TRBV12-3 or TRBV12-4 and TRBJ2-7; D is possibly TRBD2 (6 bases). CDR3 in DNA: TGTGCCAGCAGTGGGACTGTTGACTACGAGCAGTACTTC. Translated: CASSGTVDYEQYF.